This T cell receptor (beta chain) was identified in a study of blood T cell repertoires in COVID-19. Whole-study context: From the United States, Italy and Spain came samples of acute and convalescent COVID-19.

The CDR3 has 19 residues. Germline lookup yields CDR1 ENHRY and CDR2 SYGVKD. Trimming cost V 6 bases and J 0 bases; bases outside gene matches: 10. Per the study methods: Estimation of nucleated cell counts was performed using reference gene primer amplification. Clones were read by immunoSEQ multiplex PCR, and TCRdb kept only the in-frame ones, dropping some. D and trimming were read from the DNA, whereas the V and J calls and clone size are those reported in that table. The data contain about 60,000 clones, around 87% of them singletons. The clonotype originates from a human donor with acute or convalescent COVID-19. The donor label of this sample is uncertain. This sequence joins TRBV10-3 and TRBJ2-3; TRBD2 aligns across 15 bases. Sequencing input: peripheral blood. CDR3 loop: CAIRPGLAGGQTSTDTQYF. DNA of the CDR3: TGTGCCATCAGGCCGGGACTAGCGGGGGGACAAACTAGCACAGATACGCAGTATTTT.